The source of this T cell receptor beta chain is a study of early T cells in non-severe SARS-CoV-2 infection. Study-level findings and limits: Anti-spike CD8 responses were favored by VDJdb matching, which missed private and CD4 specificities.

Separate cDNA molecules each had unique molecular identifiers attached to them. TCRdb called the 5' RACE reads again in MiXCR, with one record for every CDR3 protein. The table shows 63,000 or so distinct CDR3 sequences, with about an eighth occurring only once. Notes on this clonotype: Its antigen is unknown.

CDR3 length: 12 residues. Germline CDR1 and CDR2: MNHEY and SVGEGT. The ends were cut back, 2 bases at V and 8 bases at J, with 9 bases in the middle. The receptor's source is an adult who was a healthcare worker with PCR-confirmed SARS-CoV-2 infection or an uninfected control (not recorded which). Sequenced material: whole blood, taken at baseline. The chain links TRBV6-2 or TRBV6-3 to TRBJ1-1, with D possibly TRBD1 on 6 matching bases. CDR3 DNA: TGTGCCAGCAGTTACCGGCAGGGGGAAGCTTTCTTT. Its translation is CASSYRQGEAFF.